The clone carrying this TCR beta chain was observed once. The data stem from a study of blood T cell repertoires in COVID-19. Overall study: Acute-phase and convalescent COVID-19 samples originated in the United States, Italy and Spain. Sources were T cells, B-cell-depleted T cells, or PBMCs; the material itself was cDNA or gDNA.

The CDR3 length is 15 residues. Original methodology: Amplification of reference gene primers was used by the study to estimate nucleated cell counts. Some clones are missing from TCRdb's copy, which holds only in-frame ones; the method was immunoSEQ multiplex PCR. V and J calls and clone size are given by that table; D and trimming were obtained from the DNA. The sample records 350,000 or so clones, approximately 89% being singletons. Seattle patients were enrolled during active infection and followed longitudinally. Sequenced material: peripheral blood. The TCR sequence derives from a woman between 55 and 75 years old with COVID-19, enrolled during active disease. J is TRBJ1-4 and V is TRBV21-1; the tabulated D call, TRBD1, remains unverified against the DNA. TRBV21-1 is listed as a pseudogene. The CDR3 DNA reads TGTGCCAGCAGCAAAGGGGACAGGGCAGATGAAAAACTGTTTTTT. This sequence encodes CASSKGDRADEKLFF.